The clone carrying this TCR beta chain was observed a few times. The antigen remains undetermined. The sample originates from a study of vaccination and CD4 T cells after COVID-19. The length of the CDR3 is 14 residues. The V end lost 3 bases, the J end lost 1 base, and 9 bases lay between the germline ends. Germline V gives CDR1 SEHNR, CDR2 FQNEAQ (reference sequence). Researchers used the Oncomine TCR Beta short-read assay to sequence DNA from cultured CD4+ T cells. TCRdb reprocessed the PCR reads with MiXCR, giving one entry per CDR3 protein. Found here are 6,000 to 8,000 distinct CDR3 sequences, 60% to 80% of them singletons; the top ten hold around 21%. Treatment here: roughly 10-day PBMC culture with coronavirus spike peptide pools or control peptides (ViraFEST assay). Positive PCR dates spanned March to December 2020, predating US Alpha, Beta and Delta variants. Study results and caveats: The cohort comprised relatively few convalescent patients, and no early post-infection timepoints were analyzed. Rising from about 20 to 38, the median of SARS-CoV-2-reactive clonotypes did not change significantly.

This sample comprised cultured CD4+ T cells from blood, obtained after SARS-CoV-2 vaccination. The rearrangement joins TRBV7-9 to TRBJ1-1; D gene unclear. This sequence was found in a human donor with COVID-19. The CDR3 sequence: CASSFPRQNTEAFF. Here the CDR3 DNA reads TGTGCCAGCAGCTTCCCCCGACAGAACACTGAAGCTTTCTTT.